The 20 T cell receptor beta chains below were found in one sample sequenced in a study of cytomegalovirus exposure and HLA in healthy donors. The PCR used 60 Vbeta and 13 Jbeta primers. Some clones are missing from TCRdb's copy, which holds only in-frame ones; the method was immunoSEQ multiplex PCR. The data show about 130,000 clones, 80% seen once. Sequences were obtained from PBMCs. All receptors come from a man aged 25-45 years in good health and CMV-seropositive.

V and J are TRBV6-1 and TRBJ2-7; 9 bases are a match to TRBD1. The CDR3 has 14 amino acids. From germline, CDR1 is MNHNS and CDR2 SASEGT. V trimming: 6 bases; J trimming: 2 bases; junction bases outside the gene matches: 5. The CDR3 region is CASRAGTGTYEQYF. CDR3 bases: TGTGCCAGCAGAGCCGGGACAGGGACCTACGAGCAGTACTTC.

The V gene is TRBV15, the J gene TRBJ1-2; TRBD1 matches at 9 bases. This CDR3 spans 16 amino acids. The ends lost 1 base at V and 7 bases at J; junction bases unmatched: 10. Germline CDR1 is LNHNV and CDR2 is YYDKDF (reference sequence). CDR3 nucleotides: TGTGCCACCAGCAGAGGGGCGGGACAGGGCTTCGCTGGCTACACCTTC. Its translation: CATSRGAGQGFAGYTF. Full variable domain (rest looked up from reference TRBV15 and TRBJ1-2): DAMVIQNPRYQVTQFGKPVTLSCSQTLNHNVMYWYQQKSSQAPKLLFHYYDKDFNNEADTPDNFQSRRPNTSFCFLDIRSPGLGDTAMYLCATSRGAGQGFAGYTFGSGTRLTVV.

The V and J genes are TRBV2 and TRBJ2-3; 7 bases agree with TRBD1. Germline CDR1 SNHLY, CDR2 FYNNEI. J was trimmed by 0 bases and V by 6 bases; bases with no gene match: 0. CDR3 length: 13 residues. The CDR3 bases are TGTGCCAGCAGACAGGGGAGCACAGATACGCAGTATTTT. This encodes CASRQGSTDTQYF. The variable domain in full, with the rest retrieved from reference TRBV2 and TRBJ2-3, is EPEVTQTPSHQVTQMGQEVILRCVPISNHLYFYWYRQILGQKVEFLVSFYNNEISEKSEIFDDQFSVERPDGSNFTLKIRSTKLEDSAMYFCASRQGSTDTQYFGPGTRLTVL.

The chain uses TRBV4-1 and TRBJ2-7; the match to TRBD1 covers 12 bases. Trimming cost V 2 bases and J 7 bases; bases outside gene matches: 9. This CDR3 comprises 16 residues. Germline V gene sequence: CDR1 MGHRA, CDR2 YSYEKL. CDR3 DNA: TGCGCCAGCAGCCAAAATCTGGGACAGGGGGCGAGTGAGCAGTACTTC. The encoded protein is CASSQNLGQGASEQYF.

The CDR3 sequence is CASSQVTGNSPLHF. CDR3 DNA sequence: TGTGCCAGCAGCCAAGTCACGGGAAATTCACCCCTCCACTTT. The gene calls are TRBV14 and TRBJ1-6; D is uncertain. The CDR3 is 14 residues long. With 1 base removed from V and 7 bases from J, the gap between germline ends came to 8 bases. Germline CDR1 reads SGHDN; CDR2 reads FVKESK.

V and J are TRBV27 and TRBJ2-3; a possible D gene is TRBD2 (5 bases). V lost 4 bases and J lost 0, with 14 bases in between. The CDR3 has 16 amino acids. CDR1 is MNHEY and CDR2 is SMNVEV in the germline V gene (reference sequence). CDR3 sequence reads: CASSSLAGVSTDTQYF. In nucleotides, the CDR3 is TGTGCCAGCAGTTCCCTCGCCGGGGTCAGCACAGATACGCAGTATTTT.

The gene calls are TRBV6-6 and TRBJ1-2; 9 positions agree with TRBD1. The germline V gene encodes CDR1 MNHNY and CDR2 SVGAGI (reference sequence). Trimming at V came to 5 bases and at J to 7 bases, leaving 11 bases not matched to a gene. The CDR3 sequence is 15 residues long. The CDR3 sequence is CASSTGTGPRSGYTF. CDR3 bases: TGTGCCAGCAGTACCGGGACAGGGCCTAGGTCTGGCTACACCTTC.

J is TRBJ2-1 and V is TRBV27; D may be TRBD1 (5 bases). Germline V gene sequence: CDR1 MNHEY, CDR2 SMNVEV (reference sequence). This CDR3 comprises 16 residues. V was shortened by 2 bases and J by 4 bases, with 15 bases between the two germline ends. The CDR3 DNA sequence: TGTGCCAGCAGTTTAGGTGACACAGGAATTTACAATGAGCAGTTCTTC. The encoded protein is CASSLGDTGIYNEQFF.

This sequence joins TRBV5-1 and TRBJ2-7; 7 bases line up with TRBD1. This CDR3 has 15 residues. Germline values: CDR1 SGHRS, CDR2 YFSETQ. The J segment lost 2 bases and the V segment lost 4 bases, leaving 9 bases of the junction unmatched. CDR3 DNA sequence: TGCGCCAGCAGCCCCGGGGACAGAGCTACCTACGAGCAGTACTTC. This gives the protein CASSPGDRATYEQYF.

This clone was seen only once. V gene TRBV11-2 combines with J gene TRBJ1-6; maybe TRBD1 (5 bases). CDR3 length: 12 amino acids. V lost 5 bases and J 14 bases, leaving 13 bases between the germline ends. Germline V gene data show CDR1 as SGHAT and CDR2 as FQNNGV. The CDR3: CASSPGTGSLHF. CDR3 DNA: TGTGCCAGCAGCCCCGGGACTGGATCCCTCCACTTT.

This clone showed up just once. The V call is TRBV19, the J call TRBJ2-2; D not resolved. Germline values: CDR1 LNHDA, CDR2 SQIVND (reference sequence). The CDR3 has 13 residues. V was trimmed by 3 bases and J by 6 bases, leaving 8 bases between them. CDR3 in DNA: TGTGCCAGTAGTATCGGCAGGTCCGGGGAGCTGTTTTTT. It encodes CASSIGRSGELFF.

The chain carries TRBV7-6 and TRBJ2-7, with 9 bases fitting TRBD1. Germline V CDR1 and CDR2: SGHVS, FNYEAQ. CDR3 length equals 13 residues. With 5 bases clipped from V and 4 bases from J, the junction kept 3 bases outside the gene matches. The CDR3 loop is CASSVDRGYEQYF. DNA for the CDR3: TGTGCCAGCAGCGTTGACAGGGGGTACGAGCAGTACTTC.

The chain combines TRBV7-9 with TRBJ2-6, with 10 positions matching TRBD1. The germline CDR1 and CDR2 sequences are SEHNR and FQNEAQ (reference sequence). The CDR3 is made up of 18 amino acids. Trimming removed 5 bases from V and 0 bases from J; junction bases left unmatched: 7. CDR3 nucleotides: TGTGCCAGCAGCCCAGGGACAGGGGTCAGCTCTGGGGCCAACGTCCTGACTTTC. Amino acid sequence: CASSPGTGVSSGANVLTF.

A few counts support this clone. The chain couples TRBV7-6 to TRBJ2-2; perhaps TRBD2 as D (5 bases). The CDR3 sequence is 15 residues long. Germline CDR1 is SGHVS and CDR2 is FNYEAQ. V was pared by 5 bases and J by 6 bases, with 16 bases between. The DNA for the CDR3 is TGTGCCAGCAGCCTAGGACTCTCCGGGGCCGGGGAGCTGTTTTTT. As protein: CASSLGLSGAGELFF.

The table lists this clone with a few counts. The chain combines TRBV1 with TRBJ2-3; the DNA was not compared with TRBD2, the D call given in the table. TRBV1 is a recognized pseudogene. The CDR3 loop spans 17 amino acids. CDR3 in DNA: TGCACCAGCAGCCAAGCCCTCCTAGCGGGACTTCCAGATACGCAGTATTTT. Translated, it gives CTSSQALLAGLPDTQYF.

The chain employs TRBV19 and TRBJ2-7, with D perhaps matching TRBD2 (6 bases). V lost 6 bases to trimming and J lost 0 bases, with 15 bases between them. Germline V gene sequence: CDR1 LNHDA, CDR2 SQIVND (reference sequence). This CDR3 region has 15 residues. CDR3 region: CASSRGKSRSYEQYF. CDR3 bases: TGTGCCAGTAGCCGCGGGAAGTCCCGCTCCTACGAGCAGTACTTC.

This chain joins TRBV5-1 and TRBJ2-3; 7 positions match TRBD1. This CDR3 has 14 residues. Germline V lookup: CDR1 SGHRS, CDR2 YFSETQ. J was trimmed by 4 bases and V by 0 bases; bases with no gene match: 2. The CDR3 loop is CASSLEGGADTQYF. CDR3 bases: TGCGCCAGCAGCTTGGAAGGGGGCGCAGATACGCAGTATTTT.

This rearrangement joins TRBV18 to TRBJ1-2, with D perhaps matching TRBD1 (5 bases). Trimming stripped 2 bases from V and 6 bases from J, with 13 bases between. Germline V CDR1 and CDR2: KGHSH, LQKENI. The CDR3 covers 14 residues. This chain's CDR3 is CASSPGEGLHGYTF. CDR3 bases: TGTGCCAGCTCACCAGGGGAGGGACTTCATGGCTACACCTTC.

This clone appeared a few times. The chain joins TRBV7-8 to TRBJ2-3; perhaps TRBD1 as D (6 bases). This CDR3 has 17 amino acids. Trimming took 2 bases from V and 0 from J, leaving 15 bases between them. The germline gives CDR1 SGHVS, CDR2 FQNEAQ. The CDR3 DNA follows: TGTGCCAGCAGCTTAAGAGGGGCTGGGGGCAGCACAGATACGCAGTATTTT. Amino acid sequence: CASSLRGAGGSTDTQYF.

This chain links TRBV18 with TRBJ1-4, with D possibly being TRBD1 (6 bases). V was cut by 2 bases and J by 0 bases, with 10 bases left in between. The length of the CDR3 is 16 residues. Germline V CDR1 and CDR2: KGHSH, LQKENI. The CDR3 nucleotides read TGTGCCAGCTCACCAACTACAGGGTCAACTAATGAAAAACTGTTTTTT. Translated, it gives CASSPTTGSTNEKLFF.